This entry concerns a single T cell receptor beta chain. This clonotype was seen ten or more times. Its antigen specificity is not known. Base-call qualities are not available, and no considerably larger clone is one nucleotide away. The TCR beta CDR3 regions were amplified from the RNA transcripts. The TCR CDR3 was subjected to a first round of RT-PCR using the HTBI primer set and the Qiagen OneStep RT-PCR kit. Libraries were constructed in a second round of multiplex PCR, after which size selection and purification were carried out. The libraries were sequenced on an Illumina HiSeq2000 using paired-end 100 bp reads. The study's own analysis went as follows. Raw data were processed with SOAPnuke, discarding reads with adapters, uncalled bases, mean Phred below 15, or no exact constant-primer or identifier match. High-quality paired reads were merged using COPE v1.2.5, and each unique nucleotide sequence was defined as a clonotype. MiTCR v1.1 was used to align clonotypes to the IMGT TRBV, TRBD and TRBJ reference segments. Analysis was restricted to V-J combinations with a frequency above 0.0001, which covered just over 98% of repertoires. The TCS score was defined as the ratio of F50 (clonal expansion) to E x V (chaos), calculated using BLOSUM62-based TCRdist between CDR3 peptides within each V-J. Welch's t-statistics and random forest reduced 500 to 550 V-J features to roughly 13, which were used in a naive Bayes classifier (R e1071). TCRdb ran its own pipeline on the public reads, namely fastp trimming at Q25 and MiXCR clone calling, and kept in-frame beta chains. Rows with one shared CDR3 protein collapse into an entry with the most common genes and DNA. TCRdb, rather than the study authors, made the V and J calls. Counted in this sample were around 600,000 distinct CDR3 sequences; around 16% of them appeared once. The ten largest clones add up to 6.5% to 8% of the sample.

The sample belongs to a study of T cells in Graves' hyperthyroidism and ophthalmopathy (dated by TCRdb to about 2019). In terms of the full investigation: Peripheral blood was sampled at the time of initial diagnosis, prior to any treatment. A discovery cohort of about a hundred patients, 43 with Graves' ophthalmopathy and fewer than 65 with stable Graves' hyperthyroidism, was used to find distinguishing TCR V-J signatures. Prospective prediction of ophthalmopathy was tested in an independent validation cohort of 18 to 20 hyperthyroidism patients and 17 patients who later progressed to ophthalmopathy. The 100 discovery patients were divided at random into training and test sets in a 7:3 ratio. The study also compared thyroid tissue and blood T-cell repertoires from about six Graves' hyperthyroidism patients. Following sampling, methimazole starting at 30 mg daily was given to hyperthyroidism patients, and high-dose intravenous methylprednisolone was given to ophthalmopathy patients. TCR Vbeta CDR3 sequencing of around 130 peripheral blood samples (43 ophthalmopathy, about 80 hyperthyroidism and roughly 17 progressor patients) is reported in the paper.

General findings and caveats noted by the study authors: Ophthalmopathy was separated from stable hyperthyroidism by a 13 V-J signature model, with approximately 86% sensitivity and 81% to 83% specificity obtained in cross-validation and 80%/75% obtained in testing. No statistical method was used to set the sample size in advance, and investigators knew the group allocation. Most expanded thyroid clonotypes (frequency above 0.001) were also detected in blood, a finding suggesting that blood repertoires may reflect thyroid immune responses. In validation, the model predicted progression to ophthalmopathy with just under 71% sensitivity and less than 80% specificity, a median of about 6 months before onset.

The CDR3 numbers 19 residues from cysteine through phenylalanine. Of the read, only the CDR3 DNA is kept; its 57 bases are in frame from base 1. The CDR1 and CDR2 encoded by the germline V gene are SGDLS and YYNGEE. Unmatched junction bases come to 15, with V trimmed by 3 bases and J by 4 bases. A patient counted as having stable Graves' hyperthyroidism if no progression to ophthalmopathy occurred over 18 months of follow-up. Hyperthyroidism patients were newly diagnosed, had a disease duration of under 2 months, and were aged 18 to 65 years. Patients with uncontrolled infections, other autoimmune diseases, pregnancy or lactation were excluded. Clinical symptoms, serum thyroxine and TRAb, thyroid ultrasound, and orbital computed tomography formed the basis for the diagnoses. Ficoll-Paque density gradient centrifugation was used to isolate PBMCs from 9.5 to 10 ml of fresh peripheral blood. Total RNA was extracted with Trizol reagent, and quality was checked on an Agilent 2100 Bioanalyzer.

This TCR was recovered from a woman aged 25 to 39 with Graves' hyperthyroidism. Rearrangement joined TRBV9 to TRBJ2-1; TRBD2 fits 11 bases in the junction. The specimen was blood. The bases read TGTGCCAGCAGCGCCCCGAGGGAGCGGACTAGCGGGTTATACAATGAGCAGTTCTTC. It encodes CASSAPRERTSGLYNEQFF.